A single sample is the source of the 29 T cell receptor beta chains below, sequenced in a study of cytomegalovirus exposure and HLA in healthy donors. The data were produced by immunoSEQ multiplex PCR, yet TCRdb's version contains in-frame clones alone and is incomplete. The sample includes 200,000 or so clones, about 80% of them seen just once. What was sequenced was PBMCs. The receptors were sampled from a young man in good health and CMV-seropositive.

The rearrangement uses TRBV7-8 and TRBJ2-7; 8 bases map to TRBD2. V dropped 2 bases and J dropped 2; count of bases not matched to a gene: 14. Germline V gene data show CDR1 as SGHVS and CDR2 as FQNEAQ. The CDR3 spans 18 residues. The CDR3 DNA sequence: TGTGCCAGCAGCTTAATCGCTAGGGCGTCGGGAGGGCCCTACGAGCAGTACTTC. It codes for CASSLIARASGGPYEQYF.

V gene TRBV28 combines with J gene TRBJ2-7; 14 nucleotides align to TRBD2. Losses at the gene ends were 10 bases for V and 5 bases for J; bases not matched to a gene: 10. This CDR3 region has 15 residues. Germline V gene sequence: CDR1 MDHEN, CDR2 SYDVKM. CDR3 coding DNA: TGTGCCACCCATGGGACTAGCGGGAGTATCAACGAGCAGTACTTC. Encoded protein: CATHGTSGSINEQYF.

The V call is TRBV19, the J call TRBJ2-7; weak D call: TRBD2 (5 bases). V lost 1 base and J 3 bases, leaving 7 bases between the germline ends. Germline CDR1 and CDR2: LNHDA and SQIVND (reference sequence). The CDR3 sequence is 13 residues long. The DNA for the CDR3 is TGTGCCAGTAGTATAGGAACTAGCTACGAGCAGTACTTC. This translates into CASSIGTSYEQYF.

This clone showed up just once. V usage is TRBV5-1 and J usage is TRBJ2-3, with a tentative D call TRBD1 (5 bases). Trimming removed 0 bases from V and 0 bases from J, with 8 bases in between. The length of the CDR3 is 15 residues. Germline V gene data show CDR1 as SGHRS and CDR2 as YFSETQ. In DNA form, the CDR3 reads TGCGCCAGCAGCTTGGAGGGGTCTAGCACAGATACGCAGTATTTT. It yields the protein CASSLEGSSTDTQYF.

The chain combines TRBV7-9 with TRBJ1-3, with D unresolved. Trimming took 5 bases from V and 4 from J, leaving 6 bases between them. The CDR3 runs 12 residues. Germline V lookup: CDR1 SEHNR, CDR2 FQNEAQ (reference sequence). The CDR3 DNA reads as TGTGCCAGCAGCCAGTCGGGAAACACCATATATTTT. Translation: CASSQSGNTIYF. Full variable domain (rest looked up from reference TRBV7-9 and TRBJ1-3): DTGVSQNPRHKITKRGQNVTFRCDPISEHNRLYWYRQTLGQGPEFLTYFQNEAQLEKSRLLSDRFSAERPKGSFSTLEIQRTEQGDSAMYLCASSQSGNTIYFGEGSWLTVV.

This chain connects TRBV5-1 to TRBJ2-5, with 11 bases aligning to TRBD2. This CDR3 has 17 amino acids. V lost 0 bases and J lost 5; bases outside the gene matches: 9. The V gene's germline CDR1 is SGHRS and CDR2 YFSETQ. In nucleotides, the CDR3 is TGCGCCAGCAGCTTGGTTCTAGCGGGAGGTGGCGGGGAGACCCAGTACTTC. This translates into CASSLVLAGGGGETQYF.

The V and J genes are TRBV30 and TRBJ2-1; tentatively, D is TRBD1 (6 bases). The CDR3 has 14 residues. The V end was cut by 0 bases, the J end by 10 bases, with 16 bases between. Germline V CDR1 and CDR2: GTSNPN, SVGIG (reference sequence). The CDR3 here is CAWSVQDSLREQFF. CDR3 bases: TGTGCCTGGAGTGTACAGGACAGCCTCCGAGAGCAGTTCTTC.

The chain has TRBV28 and TRBJ2-3; 7 nucleotides agree with TRBD1. Germline V lookup: CDR1 MDHEN, CDR2 SYDVKM. This CDR3 has 15 residues. V trimming: 6 bases; J trimming: 1 base; junction bases outside the gene matches: 7. The CDR3 protein is CASRPYDRGTDTQYF. The CDR3, as DNA: TGTGCCAGCAGACCTTACGACAGGGGCACAGATACGCAGTATTTT.

In this sample, this clone turned up once. This chain uses TRBV27 with TRBJ1-1; unclear D gene. Trimming removed 7 bases at V and 1 base at J, with 10 bases between. Germline assignment: CDR1 MNHEY and CDR2 SMNVEV (reference sequence). The CDR3 covers 13 residues. The DNA of the CDR3 is TGTGCCAGCACTACTCGGTCGAACACTGAAGCTTTCTTT. This gives the protein CASTTRSNTEAFF.

The CDR3 reads CATARTSGSNEQFF. CDR3 in DNA: TGTGCCACCGCTAGGACTAGCGGGAGCAATGAGCAGTTCTTC. J is TRBJ2-1 and V is TRBV27; 13 bases fit TRBD2. The CDR3 covers 14 residues. The trim removed 10 bases at V and 6 bases at J, leaving 6 bases unmatched. In germline, CDR1 is MNHEY, CDR2 SMNVEV (reference sequence).

The rearrangement joins TRBV5-4 to TRBJ1-5; D not certain. The CDR3 has 15 residues. V was pared by 0 bases and J by 2 bases, with 9 bases between. The V gene's germline CDR1 is SGHNT and CDR2 YYREEE (reference sequence). The CDR3 DNA reads TGTGCCAGCAGCTTGGGAGGCAATCGCAATCAGCCCCAGCATTTT. Translation gives CASSLGGNRNQPQHF.

CDR3 coding DNA: TGTGCCAGCAGCGCCGCCTACTACAATGAGCAGTTCTTC. Translating gives CASSAAYYNEQFF. The rearrangement uses TRBV11-3 and TRBJ2-1, with D uncertain. The CDR3 runs 13 residues. The V and J ends lost 5 bases and 3 bases respectively, with 8 bases between them. In germline, CDR1 is SGHNT, CDR2 YENEEA.

J is TRBJ2-7 and V is TRBV5-4; D is perhaps TRBD1 (7 bases). There are 13 residues in the CDR3. V shed 4 bases and J shed 6 bases, with 14 bases lying between them. The germline gives CDR1 SGHNT, CDR2 YYREEE (reference sequence). CDR3 region: CASSRAQGGEQYF. The CDR3 bases are TGTGCCAGCAGCAGGGCGCAGGGGGGCGAGCAGTACTTC.

This sequence joins TRBV7-2 and TRBJ2-2, with 7 bases matching TRBD1. CDR1 is SGHTA, CDR2 FQGNSA, per germline. Trimming at V came to 4 bases and at J to 13 bases, leaving 12 bases not matched to a gene. This CDR3 region has 14 residues. The CDR3 spells CASSSPTGTQALFF. The DNA of the CDR3 is TGTGCCAGCAGCTCCCCGACAGGGACCCAAGCGCTGTTTTTT.

V is TRBV28 and J is TRBJ2-7, with 10 bases identical to TRBD2. Unmatched junction bases numbered 7, after V lost 4 bases and J lost 1 base. The germline V gene encodes CDR1 MDHEN and CDR2 SYDVKM. CDR3 length: 16 residues. For the CDR3, the DNA is TGTGCCAGCAGTTCTCCGACTAGCGGGCTTTCCTACGAGCAGTACTTC. Residues: CASSSPTSGLSYEQYF.

The chain carries TRBV5-1 and TRBJ2-7, with D possibly being TRBD1 (5 bases). Germline-derived CDR1 and CDR2 are SGHRS and YFSETQ. CDR3 length: 13 residues. V was shortened by 4 bases and J by 2 bases, with 10 bases between the two germline ends. The CDR3 region is CASSATGPYEQYF. For the CDR3, the DNA is TGCGCCAGCAGCGCAACAGGCCCCTACGAGCAGTACTTC.

V gene TRBV27 combines with J gene TRBJ2-7; D gene unclear. The V end lost 3 bases, the J end lost 0 bases, and 15 bases lay between the germline ends. CDR3 length equals 16 residues. Germline V gene lookup returns CDR1 MNHEY and CDR2 SMNVEV (reference sequence). CDR3 in DNA: TGTGCCAGCAGTTTTCGCGGAAAGACGCCCTCCTACGAGCAGTACTTC. Its translation is CASSFRGKTPSYEQYF.

The V call is TRBV28, the J call TRBJ2-7; 7 nucleotides line up with TRBD2. From germline, CDR1 is MDHEN and CDR2 SYDVKM. Trimming at V came to 7 bases and at J to 2 bases, leaving 8 bases not matched to a gene. The CDR3 has 14 amino acids. CDR3 protein: CASIPAAGTYEQYF. The CDR3 DNA sequence: TGTGCCAGCATCCCAGCAGCGGGAACCTACGAGCAGTACTTC.

This clone came up once. CDR3: CATRRDTNYGYTF. The CDR3 nucleotides are TGTGCCACCCGGAGGGATACTAACTATGGCTACACCTTC. V is TRBV2 and J is TRBJ1-2; D unresolved. The CDR3 spans 13 residues. Trimming cost V 10 bases and J 0 bases, with 12 bases left between them. The germline V gene encodes CDR1 SNHLY and CDR2 FYNNEI.

The V gene is TRBV5-1, the J gene TRBJ2-1, with 13 bases fitting TRBD2. CDR1 SGHRS and CDR2 YFSETQ come from the germline V gene. J was trimmed by 5 bases and V by 6 bases; bases with no gene match: 5. The CDR3 contains 15 residues. The DNA of the CDR3 is TGCGCCAGCAACCAACTAGCGGGAGGGGACAATGAGCAGTTCTTC. Translated, it gives CASNQLAGGDNEQFF.

This chain uses TRBV5-6 with TRBJ1-2; 9 nucleotides align to TRBD1. The CDR3 has 16 residues. Trimming cost V 4 bases and J 4 bases; bases outside gene matches: 11. CDR1 is SGHDT and CDR2 is YYEEEE in the germline V gene. In nucleotides, the CDR3 is TGTGCCAGCAGCATAGGGACAGGGACGGGGGTCTATGGCTACACCTTC. This encodes CASSIGTGTGVYGYTF.

The J gene is TRBJ1-1, the V gene TRBV5-4; 10 nucleotides match TRBD1. Germline V CDR1 and CDR2: SGHNT, YYREEE (reference sequence). CDR3 length: 14 amino acids. After removal of 5 bases from V and 4 bases from J, the junction contained 5 bases not matched to a gene. In nucleotides, the CDR3 is TGTGCCAGCAGGTCGGGACAGGGGATCACTGAAGCTTTCTTT. Residues: CASRSGQGITEAFF.

This clone was recorded once. The gene calls are TRBV4-1 and TRBJ1-3; 8 bases align to TRBD1. The V gene's germline CDR1 is MGHRA and CDR2 YSYEKL. This CDR3 comprises 16 residues. V shed 4 bases and J 1 base; nucleotides not matched to a gene: 6. Here the CDR3 DNA reads TGCGCCAGCAGCCCTAGACAGGGGTCGTCTGGAAACACCATATATTTT. As protein: CASSPRQGSSGNTIYF.

V and J are TRBV6-5 and TRBJ2-5, with 8 bases lining up with TRBD2. Trimming removed 2 bases from V and 7 bases from J; junction bases left unmatched: 12. The CDR3 is 16 residues long. Germline-derived CDR1 and CDR2 are MNHEY and SVGAGI. The CDR3 coding sequence is TGTGCCAGCAGTTACCCGTCGGCGGGAGGCCAGGGGACCCAGTACTTC. Protein product: CASSYPSAGGQGTQYF.

The V and J genes are TRBV28 and TRBJ2-2, with TRBD2 identical over 11 bases. J lost 4 bases, V lost 4 bases, and 2 bases had no gene match. Germline V gene data show CDR1 as MDHEN and CDR2 as SYDVKM. This CDR3 region has 15 residues. CDR3 protein: CASSSSGRSTGELFF. For the CDR3, the DNA is TGTGCCAGCAGTTCTAGCGGGAGGAGCACCGGGGAGCTGTTTTTT.

The rearrangement joins TRBV18 to TRBJ2-1, with D tentatively TRBD1 (5 bases). Germline CDR1 KGHSH, CDR2 LQKENI. CDR3 size: 14 residues. Trimming removed 2 bases at V and 6 bases at J, with 11 bases between. The CDR3 region is CASSPGAPVNEQFF. DNA of the CDR3: TGTGCCAGCTCACCAGGGGCTCCAGTCAATGAGCAGTTCTTC.

This sequence joins TRBV27 and TRBJ2-2; 14 nucleotides agree with TRBD2. Germline CDR1 MNHEY, CDR2 SMNVEV (reference sequence). Unmatched junction bases numbered 6, after V lost 6 bases and J lost 3 bases. The CDR3 spans 17 residues. CDR3 in amino acids: CASRGLAGVRYTGELFF. The DNA of the CDR3 is TGTGCCAGCAGGGGACTAGCGGGAGTTAGGTACACCGGGGAGCTGTTTTTT.

J is TRBJ1-1 and V is TRBV2, with D possibly being TRBD1 (6 bases). Germline V CDR1 and CDR2: SNHLY, FYNNEI. CDR3 size: 14 residues. Trimming stripped 5 bases from V and 4 bases from J, with 14 bases between. The chain's CDR3 is CASSRVSGVTEAFF. The CDR3 DNA follows: TGTGCCAGCAGTCGGGTATCAGGGGTCACTGAAGCTTTCTTT.

V is TRBV27 and J is TRBJ1-1; 8 bases are a match to TRBD1. Germline CDR1 is MNHEY and CDR2 is SMNVEV (reference sequence). The CDR3 extends over 14 amino acids. V shed 6 bases, J shed 7 bases, and the junction held 10 bases outside the gene matches. The CDR3 region is CASSRGRGGGEAFF. The CDR3 region has the DNA TGTGCCAGCAGCAGGGGGCGCGGAGGGGGTGAAGCTTTCTTT.